This section outlines one TCR beta chain sequence together with its context. Its antigen is unidentified. This specimen comes from a study of STAT5B mutations in CD4+ large granular lymphocyte leukemia. Libraries were prepared by immunoSEQ multiplex PCR; TCRdb keeps only in-frame clonotypes and omits some of them. The repertoire holds tens of thousands of clones, with roughly 80% as singletons. Looked up from germline, CDR1 is SGHAT and CDR2 is FQNNGV. Trimming at V came to 3 bases and at J to 1 base, leaving 3 bases not matched to a gene. This CDR3 has 16 amino acids. General observations from the study: Compared with healthy controls (2/35), patient top clones favored TRBV06 (8/27).

This sequence joins TRBV11-2 and TRBJ2-5; 12 positions match TRBD2. The sample taken for sequencing was CD4+ T cells from blood buffy coats. This TCR came from a human donor in good health. CDR3 residues: CASSFLAGGPQETQYF. CDR3 DNA: TGTGCCAGCAGCTTTCTAGCGGGGGGGCCCCAAGAGACCCAGTACTTC.